This TCR beta chain was found in a study of T cells after yellow fever vaccination. About the study: Fractions with few cells were prepared using SMART-Seq v4 Ultra Low Input.

The TCR cDNA carried a universal primer site and UMIs from 5'RACE template switching. TCRdb independently ran MiXCR on the 5' RACE reads; one entry per CDR3 protein. This table holds around 530,000 distinct CDR3 sequences, about 17% found once. Study-wide results and caveats: On re-exposure, the response was weaker but peaked faster, at day 5 versus 15. A large majority of primary-vaccination clones showed up again after the booster (roughly 95% CD4, 88% CD8).

This clonotype was observed a few times. As yet, its antigen is unknown. This receptor was obtained from a man between 18 and 29 years old who received the YFV17D yellow fever vaccine. The input for sequencing was PBMCs, taken around 5 days after the first yellow fever vaccination.

Here the CDR3 reads CATSRVRGDSPLHF. The CDR3 DNA reads TGTGCCACCAGCAGAGTGAGGGGGGACTCACCCCTCCACTTT. The V gene is TRBV15, the J gene TRBJ1-6, with TRBD1 as a possible D gene (6 bases). Germline V gene data show CDR1 as LNHNV and CDR2 as YYDKDF (reference sequence). Trimming removed 1 base at V and 10 bases at J, with 11 bases between. This CDR3 spans 14 amino acids.